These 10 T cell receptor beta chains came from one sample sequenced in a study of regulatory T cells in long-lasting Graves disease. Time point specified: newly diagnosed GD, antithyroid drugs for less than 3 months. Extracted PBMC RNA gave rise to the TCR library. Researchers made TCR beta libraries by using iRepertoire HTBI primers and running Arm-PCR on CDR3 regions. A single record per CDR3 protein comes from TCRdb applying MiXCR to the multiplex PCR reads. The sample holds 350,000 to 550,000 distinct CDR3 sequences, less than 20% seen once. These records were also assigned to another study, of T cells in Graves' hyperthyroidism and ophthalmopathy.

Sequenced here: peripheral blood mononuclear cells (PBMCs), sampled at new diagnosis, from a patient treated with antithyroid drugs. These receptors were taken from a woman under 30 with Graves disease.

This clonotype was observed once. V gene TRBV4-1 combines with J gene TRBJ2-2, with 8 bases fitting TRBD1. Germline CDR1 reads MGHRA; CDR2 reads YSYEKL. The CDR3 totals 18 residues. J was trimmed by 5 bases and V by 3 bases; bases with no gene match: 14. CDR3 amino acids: CASSQTRQGHQRTGELFF. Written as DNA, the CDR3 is TGCGCCAGCAGCCAGACCCGACAGGGGCATCAAAGGACCGGGGAGCTGTTTTTT.

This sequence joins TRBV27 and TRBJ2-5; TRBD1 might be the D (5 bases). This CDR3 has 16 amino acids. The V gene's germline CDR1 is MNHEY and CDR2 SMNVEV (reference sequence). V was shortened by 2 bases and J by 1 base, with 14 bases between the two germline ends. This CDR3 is CASSLDALQAQETQYF. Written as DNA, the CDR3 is TGTGCCAGCAGTTTAGACGCCTTACAGGCCCAAGAGACCCAGTACTTC.

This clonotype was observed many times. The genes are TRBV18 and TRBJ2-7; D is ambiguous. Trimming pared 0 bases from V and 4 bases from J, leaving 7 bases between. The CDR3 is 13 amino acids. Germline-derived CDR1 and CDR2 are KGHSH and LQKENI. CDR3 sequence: CASSPPSSYEQYF. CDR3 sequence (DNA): TGTGCCAGCTCACCACCGAGTAGTTACGAGCAGTACTTC.

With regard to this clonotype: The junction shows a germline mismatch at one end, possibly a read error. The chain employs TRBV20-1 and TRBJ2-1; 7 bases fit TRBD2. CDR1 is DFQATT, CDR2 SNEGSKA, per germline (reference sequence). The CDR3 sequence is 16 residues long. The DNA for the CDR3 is TGCAGTGCTAGAGAGGCGGCGGGAGATGTATACAATGTGCAGTTCTTC. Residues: CSAREAAGDVYNVQFF.

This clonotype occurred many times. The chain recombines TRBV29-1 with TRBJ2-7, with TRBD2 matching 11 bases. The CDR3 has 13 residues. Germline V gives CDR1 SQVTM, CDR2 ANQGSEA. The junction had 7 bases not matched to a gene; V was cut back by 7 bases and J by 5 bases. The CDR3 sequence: CSATSGKLDEQYF. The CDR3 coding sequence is TGCAGCGCGACTAGCGGGAAGTTGGACGAGCAGTACTTC.

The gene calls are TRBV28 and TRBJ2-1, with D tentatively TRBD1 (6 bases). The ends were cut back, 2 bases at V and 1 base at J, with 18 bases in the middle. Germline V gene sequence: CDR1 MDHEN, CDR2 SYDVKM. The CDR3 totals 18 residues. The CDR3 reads CASSLEQGSIVSYNEQFF. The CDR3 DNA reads TGTGCCAGCAGTTTAGAACAGGGTTCTATTGTTTCCTACAATGAGCAGTTCTTC.

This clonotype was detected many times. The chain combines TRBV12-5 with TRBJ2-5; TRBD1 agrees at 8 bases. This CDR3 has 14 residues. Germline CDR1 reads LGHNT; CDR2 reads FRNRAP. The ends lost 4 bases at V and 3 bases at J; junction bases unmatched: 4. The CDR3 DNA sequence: TGTGCTAGTGGTTCGCAGGACAGGGAAGAGACCCAGTACTTC. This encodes CASGSQDREETQYF.

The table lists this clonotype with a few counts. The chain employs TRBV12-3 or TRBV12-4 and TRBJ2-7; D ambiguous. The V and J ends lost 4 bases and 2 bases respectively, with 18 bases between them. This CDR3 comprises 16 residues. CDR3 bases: TGTGCCAGCAGTTCCCACAACACGCCATCACCCTACGAGCAGTACTTC. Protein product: CASSSHNTPSPYEQYF.

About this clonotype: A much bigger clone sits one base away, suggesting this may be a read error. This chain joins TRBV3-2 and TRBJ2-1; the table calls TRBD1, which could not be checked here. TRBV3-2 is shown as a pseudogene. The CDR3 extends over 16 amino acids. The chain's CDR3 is CASSQSRPGRGDEQFF. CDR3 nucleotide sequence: TGTGCCAGCAGCCAAAGTCGGCCGGGAAGGGGCGATGAGCAGTTCTTC.

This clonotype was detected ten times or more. CDR3 DNA: TGCAGTGCAGCCGAAGACTATGGCTACACCTTC. Protein product: CSAAEDYGYTF. This chain joins TRBV20-1 and TRBJ1-2; no clear D gene. CDR3 length: 11 amino acids. The germline V and J ends were trimmed by 6 bases and 3 bases, with 8 bases remaining between them. Looked up from germline, CDR1 is DFQATT and CDR2 is SNEGSKA (reference sequence).